The present TCR beta chain was sequenced within a study of T cells in Graves' hyperthyroidism and ophthalmopathy. TCR beta CDR3 sequences were amplified from RNA transcripts. Primed by the HTBI set, a first-round RT-PCR was run on the TCR CDR3. Via MiXCR, TCRdb re-called the multiplex PCR reads, giving one row per CDR3 protein. The sample has 300,000 to 400,000 distinct CDR3 sequences, 13% seen once; the top ten hold 9.2%. This clonotype occurred a few times. This CDR3 contains 14 residues. V lost 4 bases and J 10 bases, leaving 14 bases between the germline ends. This rearrangement joins TRBV12-3 or TRBV12-4 to TRBJ1-6; D remains ambiguous. The sequencing input was blood. The receptor was derived from a woman aged 18-29 years with Graves' hyperthyroidism. CDR3 nucleotides: TGTGCCAGCAGTTCATCATCTACCCAGTCACCCCTCCACTTT. Protein: CASSSSSTQSPLHF.